This TCR beta chain was recovered during a study of blood T cell repertoires in COVID-19 (TCRdb year 2020). Regarding the research as a whole: Recovered participants in ImmuneRACE Cohort 3 were defined as having two consecutive negative NP/OP PCR tests, clearance from a healthcare professional, or resolution of symptoms. Samples from collaborators originated in the United States, Italy and Spain and spanned both the acute and convalescent phases of COVID-19. The material from the prospective study consisted of cDNA or gDNA derived from T cells, B-cell-depleted T cells, or PBMCs. Subjects who had been exposed to COVID-19, were actively infected with it, or had recovered from it provided the deeply sampled blood TCRbeta repertoires that made up the dataset. The repertoires were released in a freely available public database intended as a resource for research on the immune response to SARS-CoV-2. The samples were drawn from the first 160 participants of the ongoing ImmuneRACE study and from roughly 1,300 subjects provided by 6 global collaborators. Sample metadata almost always included a de-identified subject ID, COVID-19 status, age in years and sex. Where available, HLA class I and class II types were obtained from metadata supplied by the sample provider rather than from assay-based typing. Overall study results and their limits: The amount of clinical and demographic metadata varied by source and participant and was provided uncurated.

Enrolling through a virtual design, the prospective study's participants ranged in age from roughly 18 to 90 years and lived across approximately 25 United States geographic areas. Cohort assignment in the prospective study relied on participant-reported clinical history from a screening survey and a study questionnaire. In the prospective study, whole blood, serum and a nasopharyngeal or oropharyngeal swab were collected from each participant by mobile phlebotomists. Additional blood draws and questionnaires over an approximately 2-month period could optionally be provided by prospective study participants. Before DNA extraction, prospective study blood samples were shipped either frozen or at room temperature. TCRbeta CDR3 regions were amplified from genomic DNA by means of the immunoSEQ Assay, a bias-controlled multiplex PCR. In the source study's methods: The number of nucleated cells in each sample was estimated by amplification of reference gene primers within the assay. To quantify the absolute abundance of each unique TCRbeta CDR3 rearrangement, sequence reads were collapsed and filtered. For each sample, productive Simpson clonality was calculated as the square root of Simpson's diversity index across productive rearrangements. TCRdb holds this immuneACCESS table with in-frame rearrangements only. Some clones are missing; in checked studies, unresolved V genes explain under half, and the rest has no known cause. The V and J calls and clone size were taken over from that table, and D and trimming were inferred from the DNA. The sample table records under 400,000 clones; roughly 86% of these occur just once. The ten largest account for around 1.9% of the sample.

Comments on this clone: The specificity of this receptor is unknown. Base qualities are not recorded, but no much larger clone differs from it by a single base.

After removal of 5 bases from V and 4 bases from J, the junction retains 6 bases not matched to a gene. There are 14 amino acids in the CDR3, from cysteine to phenylalanine inclusive. Only the CDR3 portion is preserved as DNA: 42 bases, with reading frame beginning at the first base. The germline V gene (reference sequence) provides CDR1 SEHNR and CDR2 FQNEAQ. The sequence was obtained from a man between 40 and 49 years old in a cohort exposed to, infected with or recovered from COVID-19 (not recorded which). Sequenced: PBMCs or T cells enriched from blood (not recorded which). This chain joins TRBV7-9 to TRBJ1-2, and TRBD1 aligns with 8 junction nucleotides. The nucleotide sequence is TGTGCCAGCAGCAAGGCCGGGACAGGCTATGGCTACACCTTC. Translated, this is CASSKAGTGYGYTF.